This T cell receptor (beta chain) emerged from a study of blood T cell repertoires in COVID-19. Germline CDR1 is SEHNR and CDR2 is FQNEAQ (reference sequence). The CDR3 is 14 amino acids. V trimming: 5 bases; J trimming: 6 bases; junction bases outside the gene matches: 6. This table comes from immunoSEQ multiplex PCR, and its TCRdb copy is limited to in-frame clones, with some not included. Of approximately 260,000 clones listed, roughly 85% are singletons. Someone with COVID-19 had been met by exposed participants within 2 weeks before study entry. This chain links TRBV7-9 with TRBJ2-2; 7 bases are shared with TRBD1. The sequence came from a woman aged 45-65 years who had been exposed to COVID-19. Sequenced input: PBMCs or T cells enriched from blood (not recorded which). The CDR3 spells CASSLTGDAGELFF. DNA of the CDR3: TGTGCCAGCAGCCTAACAGGGGACGCCGGGGAGCTGTTTTTT.